This T cell receptor beta chain was profiled in a study of cytomegalovirus exposure and HLA in healthy donors. Overall study context: The same platform as the approximately 670 first-cohort repertoires was used for the 90 to 150 validation repertoires, a later analysis reported.

TCRdb's table, derived via immunoSEQ multiplex PCR, lists solely in-frame clones and lacks some. The sample has around 300,000 clones, roughly 90% seen once. Study-wide findings and caveats: In vitro testing confirmed a few CMV-associated chains as specific for CMV antigens. The tendency of first-cohort TCR clusters to co-occur in the roughly 130 validation repertoires emerged from a later analysis.

The donors were in the roughly 120-subject validation cohort, distinct from the 666-subject first cohort. The ends lost 3 bases at V and 5 bases at J; junction bases unmatched: 11. This CDR3 has 16 residues. Germline V CDR1 and CDR2: SGHRS, YFSETQ. Remarks on this clone: Its specificity is not known.

The rearrangement uses TRBV5-1 and TRBJ2-3, with TRBD2 matching over 8 bases. The sequence was obtained from a young woman in good health and CMV-seronegative. Sequenced: PBMCs. The CDR3 loop reads CASSSNSGIGGDTQYF. The CDR3 DNA follows: TGCGCCAGCAGCTCTAATAGCGGGATTGGGGGAGATACGCAGTATTTT.